This T cell receptor (beta chain) was captured in a study of cytomegalovirus exposure and HLA in healthy donors. Study results and limitations: Some 150 TCR beta chains were listed as cytomegalovirus-associated. Subsequent analysis found a tendency for first-cohort TCR clusters to co-occur within the approximately 130 validation repertoires. Three CMV-associated chains proved CMV antigen-specific in vitro.

The donors were part of the validation cohort of 120 subjects. That cohort was separate from the first cohort, which comprised several hundred subjects. Turning to this clone: Its antigen is as yet unknown.

The CDR3 has 11 amino acids. Trimming cost V 2 bases and J 4 bases, with 6 bases left between them. Germline lookup yields CDR1 GTSNPN and CDR2 SVGIG (reference sequence). The repertoire was sequenced with immunoSEQ multiplex PCR; TCRdb's copy has only in-frame clones and lacks some. Of over 150,000 clones listed, roughly 90% were seen once; the top ten hold about a fifth. Sequenced sample: PBMCs. This sequence originates from a young man in good health and CMV-seropositive. The V and J genes are TRBV30 and TRBJ2-7, with D possibly being TRBD2 (6 bases). The CDR3 sequence is CAWSSGYEQYF. CDR3 DNA: TGTGCCTGGAGTAGCGGGTACGAGCAGTACTTC.